A few counts support the clone carrying this T cell receptor beta chain. What it binds is unknown. This sample also contains other DNA sequences that code for the same CDR3. This specimen comes from a study of beta chain features in type 1 diabetes. Findings and caveats of the study: TCRB CDR3s from Type 1 diabetes patients were moderately but significantly shorter in all four CD4+ subsets. Reduced insertions and increased deletions marked VDJ junctions in type 1 diabetes patients.

CDR3 length equals 13 residues. V was shortened by 3 bases and J by 0 bases, with 5 bases between the two germline ends. Looked up from germline, CDR1 is MNHEY and CDR2 is SVGAGI. TCRB transcripts that were expressed got sequenced, as all of the isolated RNA had been reverse transcribed. Naive, central memory and regulatory T cell samples yielded a few million reads on average. Some clones are missing from TCRdb's copy, which holds only in-frame ones; the method was immunoSEQ multiplex PCR. The sample contains 500,000 to 850,000 clones, 11% to 15% of which appear only once. Isolation of CD4+ naive, central memory, regulatory and stem cell-like memory cells was achieved by sorting via CD45RO/CCR7/CD25/CD127/CD95/CD27. Each sorted fraction was over 95% pure.

Sequenced sample: naive CD4+ T cells from blood. The sequence was obtained from a man younger than 35 with type 1 diabetes. The chain is built from TRBV6-5 and TRBJ2-5; unclear D gene. The CDR3 nucleotides read TGTGCCAGCAGTTATCGTAACCAAGAGACCCAGTACTTC. This codes for CASSYRNQETQYF.